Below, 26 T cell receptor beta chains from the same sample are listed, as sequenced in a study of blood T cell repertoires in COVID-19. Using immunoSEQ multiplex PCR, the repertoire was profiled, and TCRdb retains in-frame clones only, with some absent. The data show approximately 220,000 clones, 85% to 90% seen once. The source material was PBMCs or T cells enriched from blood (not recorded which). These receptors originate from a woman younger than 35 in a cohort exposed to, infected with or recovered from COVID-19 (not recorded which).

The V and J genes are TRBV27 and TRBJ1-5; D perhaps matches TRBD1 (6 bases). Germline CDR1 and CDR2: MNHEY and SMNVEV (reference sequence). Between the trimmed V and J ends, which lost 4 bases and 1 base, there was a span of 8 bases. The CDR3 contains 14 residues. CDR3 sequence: CASSSQGSNQPQHF. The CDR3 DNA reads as TGTGCCAGCAGTTCACAGGGCAGCAATCAGCCCCAGCATTTT.

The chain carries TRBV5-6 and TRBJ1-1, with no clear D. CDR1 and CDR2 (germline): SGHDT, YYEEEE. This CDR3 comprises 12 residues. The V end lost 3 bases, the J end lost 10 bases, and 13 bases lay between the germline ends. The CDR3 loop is CASSWRNRRAFF. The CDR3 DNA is TGTGCCAGCAGCTGGAGGAACAGAAGAGCTTTCTTT.

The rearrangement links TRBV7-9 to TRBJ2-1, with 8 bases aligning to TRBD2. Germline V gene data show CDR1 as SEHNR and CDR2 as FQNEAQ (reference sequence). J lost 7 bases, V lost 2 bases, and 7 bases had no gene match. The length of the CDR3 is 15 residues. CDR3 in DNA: TGTGCCAGCAGCTTACTAGCGGGTATTACAAATGAGCAGTTCTTC. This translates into CASSLLAGITNEQFF.

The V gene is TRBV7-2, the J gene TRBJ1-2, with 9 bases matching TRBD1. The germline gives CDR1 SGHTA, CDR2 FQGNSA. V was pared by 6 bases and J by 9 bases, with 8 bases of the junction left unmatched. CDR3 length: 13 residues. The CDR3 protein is CASSGGQGRRYTF. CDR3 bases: TGTGCCAGCAGTGGAGGACAGGGGCGGCGCTACACCTTC.

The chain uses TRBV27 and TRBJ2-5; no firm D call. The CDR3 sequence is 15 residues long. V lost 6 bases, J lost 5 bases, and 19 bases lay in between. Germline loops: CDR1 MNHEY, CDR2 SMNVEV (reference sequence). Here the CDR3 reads CASSREARLWETQYF. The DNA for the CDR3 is TGTGCCAGCAGCCGAGAGGCCCGGTTGTGGGAGACCCAGTACTTC.

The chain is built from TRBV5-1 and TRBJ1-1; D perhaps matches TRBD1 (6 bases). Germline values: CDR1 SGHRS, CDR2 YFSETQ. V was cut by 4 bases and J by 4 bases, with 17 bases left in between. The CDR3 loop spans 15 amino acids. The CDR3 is CASSGVGGGGTEAFF. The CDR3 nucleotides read TGCGCCAGCAGCGGGGTTGGGGGAGGGGGCACTGAAGCTTTCTTT.

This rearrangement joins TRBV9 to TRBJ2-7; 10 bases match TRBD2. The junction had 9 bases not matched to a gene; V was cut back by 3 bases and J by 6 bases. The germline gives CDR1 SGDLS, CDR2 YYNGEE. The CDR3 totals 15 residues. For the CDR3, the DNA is TGTGCCAGCAGCGCAAGACTAGCGGGCTTCGGCGAGCAGTACTTC. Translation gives CASSARLAGFGEQYF.

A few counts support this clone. The CDR3 here is CASSQEAGLTDTQYF. Written as DNA, the CDR3 is TGTGCCAGCAGCCAAGAAGCAGGGTTGACAGATACGCAGTATTTT. The chain combines TRBV4-2 with TRBJ2-3; maybe TRBD1 (5 bases). V lost 0 bases and J lost 3, with 10 bases in between. The germline gives CDR1 LGHNA, CDR2 YNFKEQ. CDR3 length: 15 amino acids.

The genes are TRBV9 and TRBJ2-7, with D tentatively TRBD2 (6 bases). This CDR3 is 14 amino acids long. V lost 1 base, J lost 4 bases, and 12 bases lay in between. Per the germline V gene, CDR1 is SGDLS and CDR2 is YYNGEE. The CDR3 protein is CASSVSLASYEQYF. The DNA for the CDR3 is TGTGCCAGCAGCGTATCGCTAGCGAGTTACGAGCAGTACTTC.

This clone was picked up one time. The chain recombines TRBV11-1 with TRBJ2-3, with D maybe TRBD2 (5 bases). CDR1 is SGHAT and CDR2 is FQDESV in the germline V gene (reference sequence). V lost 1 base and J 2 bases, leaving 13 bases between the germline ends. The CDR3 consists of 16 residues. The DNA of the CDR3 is TGTGCCAGCAGCTTAGGAGGAGCGGAGCACACAGATACGCAGTATTTT. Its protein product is CASSLGGAEHTDTQYF. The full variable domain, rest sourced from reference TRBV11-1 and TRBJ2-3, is EAEVAQSPRYKITEKSQAVAFWCDPISGHATLYWYRQILGQGPELLVQFQDESVVDDSQLPKDRFSAERLKGVDSTLKIQPAELGDSAMYLCASSLGGAEHTDTQYFGPGTRLTVL.

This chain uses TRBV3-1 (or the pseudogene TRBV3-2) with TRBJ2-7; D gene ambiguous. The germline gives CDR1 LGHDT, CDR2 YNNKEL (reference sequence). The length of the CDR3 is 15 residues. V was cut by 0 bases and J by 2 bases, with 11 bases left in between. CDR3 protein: CASSQDIAGAYEQYF. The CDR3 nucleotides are TGTGCCAGCAGCCAAGATATAGCCGGAGCCTACGAGCAGTACTTC.

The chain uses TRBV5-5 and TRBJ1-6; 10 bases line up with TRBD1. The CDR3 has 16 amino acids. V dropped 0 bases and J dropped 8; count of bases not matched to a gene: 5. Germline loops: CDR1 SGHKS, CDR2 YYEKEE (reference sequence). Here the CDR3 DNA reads TGTGCCAGCAGCTTGGATCAGACAGGGGGCTATTCACCCCTCCACTTT. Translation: CASSLDQTGGYSPLHF.

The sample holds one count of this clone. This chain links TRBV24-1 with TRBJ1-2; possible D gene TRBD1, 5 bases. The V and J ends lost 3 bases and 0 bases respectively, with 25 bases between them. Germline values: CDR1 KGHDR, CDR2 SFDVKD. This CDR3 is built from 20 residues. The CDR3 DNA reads TGTGCCACCAGTGATAGCAGGGCCTCGGGCCCTGGTTCCTCTAACTATGGCTACACCTTC. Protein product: CATSDSRASGPGSSNYGYTF.

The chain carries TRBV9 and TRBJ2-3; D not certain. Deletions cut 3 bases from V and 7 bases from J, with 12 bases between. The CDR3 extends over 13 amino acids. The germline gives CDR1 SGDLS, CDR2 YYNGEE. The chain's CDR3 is CASSAPSRNTQYF. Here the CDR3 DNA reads TGTGCCAGCAGCGCCCCAAGCCGTAATACGCAGTATTTT.

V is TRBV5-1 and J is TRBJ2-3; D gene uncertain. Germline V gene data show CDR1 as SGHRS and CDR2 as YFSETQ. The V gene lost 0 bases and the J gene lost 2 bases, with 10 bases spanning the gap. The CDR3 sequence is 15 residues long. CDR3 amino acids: CASSLVFQATDTQYF. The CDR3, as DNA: TGCGCCAGCAGCTTGGTGTTCCAAGCCACAGATACGCAGTATTTT.

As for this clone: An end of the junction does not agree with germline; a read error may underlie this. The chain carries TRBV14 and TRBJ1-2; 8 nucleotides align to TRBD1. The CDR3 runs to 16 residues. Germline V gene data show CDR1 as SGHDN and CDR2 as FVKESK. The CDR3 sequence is CASSKERDRFNYGYTF. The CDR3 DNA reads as TGTGCCAGCAGCAAAGAACGGGACAGGTTTAACTATGGCTACACCTTC.

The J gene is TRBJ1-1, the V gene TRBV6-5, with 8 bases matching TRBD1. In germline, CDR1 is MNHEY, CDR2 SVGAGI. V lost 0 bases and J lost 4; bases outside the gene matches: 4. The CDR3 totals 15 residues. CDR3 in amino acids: CASSYSTGAPTEAFF. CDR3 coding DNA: TGTGCCAGCAGTTACTCGACAGGGGCGCCCACTGAAGCTTTCTTT.

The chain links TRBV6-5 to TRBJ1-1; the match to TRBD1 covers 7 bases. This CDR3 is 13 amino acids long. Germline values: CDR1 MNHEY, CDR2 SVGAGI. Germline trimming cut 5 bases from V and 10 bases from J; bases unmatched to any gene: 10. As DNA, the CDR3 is TGTGCCAGCAGTATCGGACAGGAGCAAAGAGCTTTCTTT. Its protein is CASSIGQEQRAFF.

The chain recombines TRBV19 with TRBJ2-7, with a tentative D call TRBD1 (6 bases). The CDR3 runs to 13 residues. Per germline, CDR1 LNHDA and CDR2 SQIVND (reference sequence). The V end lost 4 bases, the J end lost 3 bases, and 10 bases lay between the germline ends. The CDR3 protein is CASSRGHNYEQYF. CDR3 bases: TGTGCCAGTAGTAGGGGGCATAACTACGAGCAGTACTTC.

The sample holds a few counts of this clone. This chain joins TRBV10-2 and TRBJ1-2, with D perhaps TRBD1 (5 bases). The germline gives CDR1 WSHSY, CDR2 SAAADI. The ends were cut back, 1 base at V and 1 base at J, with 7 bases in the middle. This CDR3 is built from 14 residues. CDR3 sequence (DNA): TGCGCCAGCAGTGAGTACGACAGTAACTATGGCTACACCTTC. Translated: CASSEYDSNYGYTF.

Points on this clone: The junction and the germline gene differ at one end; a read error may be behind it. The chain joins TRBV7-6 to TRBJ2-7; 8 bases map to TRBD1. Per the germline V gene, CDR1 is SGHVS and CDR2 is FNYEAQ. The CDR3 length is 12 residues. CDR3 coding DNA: TGTGCCAGCAGCCCCGGACAGGGAACCAGCGTCTTC. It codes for CASSPGQGTSVF.

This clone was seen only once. This CDR3 is CASSREPSNQPQHF. DNA for the CDR3: TGTGCCAGCAGCCGCGAGCCTAGCAATCAGCCCCAGCATTTT. The rearrangement links TRBV28 to TRBJ1-5, with D unclear. V was pared by 6 bases and J by 0 bases, with 9 bases between. This CDR3 is 14 amino acids long. The V gene's germline CDR1 is MDHEN and CDR2 SYDVKM.

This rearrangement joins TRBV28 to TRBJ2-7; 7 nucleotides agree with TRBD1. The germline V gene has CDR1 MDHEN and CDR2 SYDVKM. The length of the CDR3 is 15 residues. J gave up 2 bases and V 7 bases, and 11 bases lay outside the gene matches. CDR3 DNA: TGTGCCAGCACCCTATCCGGGACAGCGACCTACGAGCAGTACTTC. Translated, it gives CASTLSGTATYEQYF.

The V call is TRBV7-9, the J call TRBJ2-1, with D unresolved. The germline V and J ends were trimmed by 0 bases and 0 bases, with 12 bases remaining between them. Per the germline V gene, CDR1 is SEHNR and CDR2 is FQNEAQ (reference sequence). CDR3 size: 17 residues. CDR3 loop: CASSLASNYRSYNEQFF. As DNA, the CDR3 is TGTGCCAGCAGCTTAGCATCGAACTACCGCTCCTACAATGAGCAGTTCTTC.

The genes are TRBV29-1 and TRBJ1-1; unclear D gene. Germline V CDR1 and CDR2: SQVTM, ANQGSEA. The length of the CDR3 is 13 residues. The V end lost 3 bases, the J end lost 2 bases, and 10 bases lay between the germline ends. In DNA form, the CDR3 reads TGCAGCGTTGATGGTCAGGCAAACACTGAAGCTTTCTTT. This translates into CSVDGQANTEAFF.

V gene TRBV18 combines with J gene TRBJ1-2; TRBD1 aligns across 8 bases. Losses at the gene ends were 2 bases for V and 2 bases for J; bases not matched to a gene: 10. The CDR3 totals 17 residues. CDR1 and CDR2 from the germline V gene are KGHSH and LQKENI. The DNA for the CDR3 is TGTGCCAGCTCACCAGTTGGGACAGGAATAACCAACTATGGCTACACCTTC. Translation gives CASSPVGTGITNYGYTF.